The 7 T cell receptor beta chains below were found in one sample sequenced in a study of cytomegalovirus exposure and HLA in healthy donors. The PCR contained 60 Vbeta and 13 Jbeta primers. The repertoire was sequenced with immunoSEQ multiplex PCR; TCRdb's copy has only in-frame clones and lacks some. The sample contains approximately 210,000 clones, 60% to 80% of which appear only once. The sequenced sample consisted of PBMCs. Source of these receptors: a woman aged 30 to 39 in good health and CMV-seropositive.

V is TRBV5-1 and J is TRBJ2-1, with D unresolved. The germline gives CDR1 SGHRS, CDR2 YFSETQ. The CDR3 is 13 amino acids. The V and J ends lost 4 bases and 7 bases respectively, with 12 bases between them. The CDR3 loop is CASSLGFSNEQFF. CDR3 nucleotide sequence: TGCGCCAGCAGCCTGGGTTTCAGTAATGAGCAGTTCTTC.

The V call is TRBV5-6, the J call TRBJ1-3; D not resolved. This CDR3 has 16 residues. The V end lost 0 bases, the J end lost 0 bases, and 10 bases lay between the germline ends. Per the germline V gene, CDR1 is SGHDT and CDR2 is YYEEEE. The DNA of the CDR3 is TGTGCCAGCAGCTTGGGGCACACCATCTCTGGAAACACCATATATTTT. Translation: CASSLGHTISGNTIYF. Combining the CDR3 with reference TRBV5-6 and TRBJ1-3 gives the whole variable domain DAGVTQSPTHLIKTRGQQVTLRCSPKSGHDTVSWYQQALGQGPQFIFQYYEEEERQRGNFPDRFSGHQFPNYSSELNVNALLLGDSALYLCASSLGHTISGNTIYFGEGSWLTVV.

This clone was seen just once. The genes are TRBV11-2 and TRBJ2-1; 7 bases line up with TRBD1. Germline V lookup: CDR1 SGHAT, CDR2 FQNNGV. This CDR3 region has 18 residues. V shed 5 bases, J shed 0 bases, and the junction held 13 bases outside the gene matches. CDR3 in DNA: TGTGCCAGCAGCCCCCAGAGGGGACAGCGCCTCTCCTACAATGAGCAGTTCTTC. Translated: CASSPQRGQRLSYNEQFF. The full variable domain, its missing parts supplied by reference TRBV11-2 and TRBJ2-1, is EAGVAQSPRYKIIEKRQSVAFWCNPISGHATLYWYQQILGQGPKLLIQFQNNGVVDDSQLPKDRFSAERLKGVDSTLKIQPAKLEDSAVYLCASSPQRGQRLSYNEQFFGPGTRLTVL.

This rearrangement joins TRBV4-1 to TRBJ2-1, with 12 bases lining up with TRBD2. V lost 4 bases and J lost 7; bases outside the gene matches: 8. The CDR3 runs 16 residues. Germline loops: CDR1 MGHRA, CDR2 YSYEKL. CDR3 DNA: TGCGCCAGCAGCCTCGGGACTAGCGGGCCCCGAAATGAGCAGTTCTTC. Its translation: CASSLGTSGPRNEQFF.

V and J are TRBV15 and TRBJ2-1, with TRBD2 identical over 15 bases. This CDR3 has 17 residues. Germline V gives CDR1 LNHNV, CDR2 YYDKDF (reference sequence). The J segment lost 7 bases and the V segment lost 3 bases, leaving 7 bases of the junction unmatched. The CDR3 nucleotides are TGTGCCACCAGCAGGGGACTAGCGGGGGGTTGGGGGAATGAGCAGTTCTTC. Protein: CATSRGLAGGWGNEQFF.

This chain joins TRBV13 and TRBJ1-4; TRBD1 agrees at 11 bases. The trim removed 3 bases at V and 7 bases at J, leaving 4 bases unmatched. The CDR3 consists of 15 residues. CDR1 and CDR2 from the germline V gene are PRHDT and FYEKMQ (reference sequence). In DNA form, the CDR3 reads TGTGCCAGCAGCTTTGGGACAGGGGGTGGTGAAAAACTGTTTTTT. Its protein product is CASSFGTGGGEKLFF.

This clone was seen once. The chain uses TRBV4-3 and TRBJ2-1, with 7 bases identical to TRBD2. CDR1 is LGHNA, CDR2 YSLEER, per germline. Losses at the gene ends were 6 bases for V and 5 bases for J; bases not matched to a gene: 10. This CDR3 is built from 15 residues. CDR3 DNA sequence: TGCGCCAGCAGTCACTCGGTCCTAGCGGACAATGAGCAGTTCTTC. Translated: CASSHSVLADNEQFF.